This entry lists 6 T cell receptor beta chains sequenced from one sample in a study of cytomegalovirus exposure and HLA in healthy donors. Primers: 60 Vbeta forward and 13 Jbeta reverse. Clones were read by immunoSEQ multiplex PCR, and TCRdb kept only the in-frame ones, dropping some. The table lists some 130,000 clones, 78% of them singletons. Sequenced sample: PBMCs. These receptors came from a female donor in good health and CMV-seronegative.

The chain recombines TRBV6-1 with TRBJ1-5, with 10 bases that match TRBD1. The CDR3 is 15 residues long. The V gene's germline CDR1 is MNHNS and CDR2 SASEGT. J was trimmed by 3 bases and V by 8 bases; bases with no gene match: 7. The CDR3: CASSGDRGNNQPQHF. CDR3 bases: TGTGCCAGCTCCGGGGACAGGGGCAACAATCAGCCCCAGCATTTT.

The chain uses TRBV4-3 and TRBJ2-3; a weak D match, TRBD1 (5 bases). Between the trimmed V and J ends, which lost 3 bases and 0 bases, there was a span of 13 bases. The CDR3 extends over 16 amino acids. The germline V gene encodes CDR1 LGHNA and CDR2 YSLEER. The CDR3 protein is CASSHFVGDSTDTQYF. The CDR3 nucleotides read TGCGCCAGCAGCCACTTCGTAGGGGATAGCACAGATACGCAGTATTTT.

The chain carries TRBV14 and TRBJ2-7, with a possible D match to TRBD1 (6 bases). CDR3 length: 18 residues. The germline V gene encodes CDR1 SGHDN and CDR2 FVKESK. V lost 2 bases, J lost 2 bases, and 22 bases lay in between. The DNA of the CDR3 is TGTGCCAGCAGCCAACCCACCCACAAGCCCAGGACAGCCTACGAGCAGTACTTC. Its translation: CASSQPTHKPRTAYEQYF. Filled out from reference TRBV14 and TRBJ2-7, the complete variable domain reads EAGVTQFPSHSVIEKGQTVTLRCDPISGHDNLYWYRRVMGKEIKFLLHFVKESKQDESGMPNNRFLAERTGGTYSTLKVQPAELEDSGVYFCASSQPTHKPRTAYEQYFGPGTRLTVT.

As for this clone: Other nucleotide sequences from this sample produce the same CDR3. The gene calls are TRBV29-1 and TRBJ2-3, with 8 bases that match TRBD2. CDR1 is SQVTM and CDR2 is ANQGSEA in the germline V gene. CDR3 length: 15 residues. The J segment lost 0 bases and the V segment lost 1 base, leaving 3 bases of the junction unmatched. The CDR3 spells CSVEGTSRSTDTQYF. CDR3 in DNA: TGCAGCGTTGAAGGGACTAGCCGGAGCACAGATACGCAGTATTTT.

V gene TRBV13 combines with J gene TRBJ2-5; the D gene is possibly TRBD2 (7 bases). The J call may be mistaken, given a closer DNA end match to TRBJ2-7. The germline gives CDR1 PRHDT, CDR2 FYEKMQ (reference sequence). The CDR3 sequence is 16 residues long. The CDR3 reads CASSFGGLATLGEQYF. The DNA for the CDR3 is TGTGCCAGCAGCTTCGGGGGGCTAGCGACCCTGGGCGAGCAGTACTTC.

In its sample, this clone was seen a few times. The gene calls are TRBV5-5 and TRBJ2-2; tentatively, D is TRBD1 (6 bases). The CDR3 sequence is 17 residues long. Trimming left V 4 bases short and J 7 bases short, with 23 bases between. Germline CDR1 and CDR2: SGHKS and YYEKEE (reference sequence). Written as DNA, the CDR3 is TGTGCCAGCAGCCAGATGACATACAGGGAAAGTAGCGGGGAGCTGTTTTTT. It is translated as CASSQMTYRESSGELFF.